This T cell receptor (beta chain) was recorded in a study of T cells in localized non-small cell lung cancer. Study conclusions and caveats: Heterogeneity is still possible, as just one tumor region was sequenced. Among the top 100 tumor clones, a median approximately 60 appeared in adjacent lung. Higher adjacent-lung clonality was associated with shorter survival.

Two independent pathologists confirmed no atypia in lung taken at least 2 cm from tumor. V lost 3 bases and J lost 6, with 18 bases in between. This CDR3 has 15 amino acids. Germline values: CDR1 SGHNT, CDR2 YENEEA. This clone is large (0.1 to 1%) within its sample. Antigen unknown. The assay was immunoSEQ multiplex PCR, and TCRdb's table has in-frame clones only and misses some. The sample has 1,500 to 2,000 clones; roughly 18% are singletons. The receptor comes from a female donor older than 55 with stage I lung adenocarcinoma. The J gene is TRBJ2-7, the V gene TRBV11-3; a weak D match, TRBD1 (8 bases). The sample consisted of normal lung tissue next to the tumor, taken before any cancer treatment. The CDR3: CASSFWDRRESEQYF. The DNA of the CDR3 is TGTGCCAGCAGCTTCTGGGACAGGCGGGAGTCCGAGCAGTACTTC.